This T cell receptor beta chain was recovered during a study of blood T cells in healthy people across ages. Germline V gives CDR1 MGHRA, CDR2 YSYEKL. The CDR3 is 16 amino acids. The V end lost 4 bases, the J end lost 3 bases, and 19 bases lay between the germline ends. A J-beta primer mix and a sample-barcoded 5' primer were used in a second PCR of roughly 7 to 12 cycles. Each CDR3 protein gets one entry after TCRdb re-called the 5' RACE reads with MiXCR. The table shows 1,500,000 or so distinct CDR3 sequences, with 59% occurring only once. V gene TRBV4-1 combines with J gene TRBJ2-7, with a tentative D call TRBD1 (6 bases). The sequencing sample was made of blood. This clonotype was sampled from a man younger than 35 in good health. The CDR3 loop reads CASSLFAGTPDYEQYF. As DNA, the CDR3 is TGCGCCAGCAGCCTGTTTGCCGGGACACCAGACTACGAGCAGTACTTC.